Sequencing of this T cell receptor beta chain was carried out in a study of T cells in Graves' hyperthyroidism and ophthalmopathy. Notes on the study in general: Ophthalmopathy stood apart from stable hyperthyroidism in a 13 V-J model.

There are 15 residues in the CDR3. Germline-derived CDR1 and CDR2 are SGHVS and FQNEAQ. V was pared by 3 bases and J by 5 bases, with 8 bases of the junction left unmatched. Template material for amplifying TCR beta CDR3 regions consisted of RNA transcripts. With the HTBI primer set, the TCR CDR3 went through a first round of RT-PCR. TCRdb called the multiplex PCR reads again in MiXCR, with one record for every CDR3 protein. Among 500,000 to 600,000 distinct CDR3 sequences, roughly 46% were seen once, and the ten largest hold more than 7.5%. This clonotype has only one observation. Its antigen is still unknown. For Graves' hyperthyroidism to be stable, ophthalmopathy could not progress within 18 months. Based on clinical symptoms, serum thyroxine and TRAb, thyroid ultrasound and orbital computed tomography, diagnoses were reached.

The sequenced material came from peripheral blood or thyroid tissue (not recorded which). The TCR originated in a woman aged 18-35 years with Graves' hyperthyroidism. This sequence joins TRBV7-8 and TRBJ2-5, with TRBD1 identical over 8 bases. The CDR3 spells CASSFTTGDGETQYF. The CDR3 DNA reads TGTGCCAGCAGCTTTACGACAGGGGATGGGGAGACCCAGTACTTC.